The 8 T cell receptor beta chains below were found in one sample sequenced in a study of immune heterogeneity within non-small cell lung tumors listed by TCRdb under 2018. Sequencing relied on a HiSeq X Ten. The TCR beta CDR3 region was amplified with a multiplex PCR system, in which a first round of nine to ten cycles was run using 32 V-gene forward and 13 J-gene reverse primers. Using fastp at Q25 and MiXCR, TCRdb reprocessed the public reads and kept productive beta chains. Records with the same CDR3 protein are collapsed into one entry carrying the most frequent genes and DNA. The sample profile shows some 11,000 distinct CDR3 sequences; roughly 30% of them were found once. The ten largest clonotypes hold 21% of the sample. Genomic DNA extracted from bulk tumor tissue served as TCR template, with about 0.6 ug gDNA amplified per sample. During surgery, several biopsies were collected from each primary tumor and placed as far from one another as possible within the tumor mass. The study cohort was described as untreated, and patients were newly diagnosed NSCLC cases undergoing curative surgery.

The sample consisted of lung tumor tissue. The source is a woman aged 45-65 years with non-small cell lung cancer.

Ten or more counts support this clonotype. The gene calls are TRBV19 and TRBJ2-3; TRBD1 matches at 8 bases. Losses at the gene ends were 2 bases for V and 4 bases for J; bases not matched to a gene: 11. Germline CDR1 reads LNHDA; CDR2 reads SQIVND (reference sequence). This CDR3 is 17 amino acids long. The CDR3 nucleotides are TGTGCCAGTAGTATATTGAGGACAGGGTCATTGTCAGATACGCAGTATTTT. The encoded protein is CASSILRTGSLSDTQYF.

This clonotype was found a few times. One base away lies a much larger clone, so this may be a sequencing read error. The V gene is TRBV19, the J gene TRBJ2-3; a possible D gene is TRBD2 (6 bases). V lost 5 bases, J lost 4 bases, and 19 bases lay in between. Germline CDR1 and CDR2: LNHDA and SQIVND (reference sequence). The CDR3 length is 16 residues. CDR3 nucleotides: TGTGCCAGTAGTCCGAGACTAGTAATGGTAGCAGATACGCAGTATTTT. This sequence encodes CASSPRLVMVADTQYF.

This clonotype was seen a few times. A much larger clone differs by one base, so this may be a read error. The chain links TRBV2 to TRBJ1-3; TRBD1 matches 7 bases. The V segment lost 6 bases and the J segment 2 bases; nucleotides outside the gene matches: 16. Looked up from germline, CDR1 is SNHLY and CDR2 is FYNNEI. The CDR3 has 18 residues. The CDR3 sequence is CASRYSTGTAATGNTIYF. In DNA, the CDR3 is TGTGCCAGCAGGTACTCTACCGGGACAGCAGCTACTGGAAACACCATATATTTT.

A few counts support this clonotype. A read error may be the cause here, since a much bigger clone is one base away. This chain uses TRBV19 with TRBJ2-7, with 10 bases lining up with TRBD2. The germline V gene has CDR1 LNHDA and CDR2 SQIVND (reference sequence). CDR3 length: 14 amino acids. The CDR3 nucleotides are TGTGCCAATAGTCCGATGCCTAGCGGGAGACCACAGTACTTC. This translates into CANSPMPSGRPQYF.

This clonotype was detected a few times. The V gene is TRBV7-6, the J gene TRBJ1-5, with 7 bases fitting TRBD1. J was trimmed by 3 bases and V by 8 bases; bases with no gene match: 4. CDR3 length: 13 amino acids. CDR1 SGHVS and CDR2 FNYEAQ come from the germline V gene. The CDR3 loop is CASGTAANQPQHF. CDR3 sequence (DNA): TGTGCCAGCGGGACAGCCGCCAATCAGCCCCAGCATTTT.

This clonotype was seen many times. The chain employs TRBV20-1 and TRBJ2-1; 8 nucleotides match TRBD2. CDR3 length: 15 residues. The germline gives CDR1 DFQATT, CDR2 SNEGSKA (reference sequence). The J segment lost 8 bases and the V segment lost 3 bases, leaving 12 bases of the junction unmatched. Here the CDR3 reads CSARAGTSINHEQFF. The CDR3 nucleotides read TGCAGTGCTAGGGCCGGGACTAGTATAAATCATGAGCAGTTCTTC.

This clonotype was counted a few times. The chain has TRBV7-2 and TRBJ2-1; D might be TRBD2 (5 bases). Germline V lookup: CDR1 SGHTA, CDR2 FQGNSA. Between the trimmed V and J ends, which lost 5 bases and 4 bases, there was a span of 18 bases. CDR3 length: 16 amino acids. CDR3 sequence: CASSPGLSGVYNEQFF. The CDR3 DNA reads TGTGCCAGCAGCCCAGGCCTGAGCGGTGTTTACAATGAGCAGTTCTTC.

The chain uses TRBV18 and TRBJ1-6; weak D call: TRBD1 (5 bases). From germline, CDR1 is KGHSH and CDR2 LQKENI. The germline V and J ends were trimmed by 4 bases and 5 bases, with 12 bases remaining between them. CDR3 length equals 15 residues. Written as DNA, the CDR3 is TGTGCCAGCTCACTAAAGGCAGGGAATAATTCACCCCTCCACTTT. Protein sequence: CASSLKAGNNSPLHF.